These 17 T cell receptor beta chains were sequenced from one sample in a study of CD8 T cells in ankylosing spondylitis. Study results and limitations: Ankylosing spondylitis blood appeared to be characterized by a TCR beta motif of eight or nine highly homologous variants.

No antigen has been identified for these receptors. TCRdb independently ran MiXCR on the 5' RACE reads; one entry per CDR3 protein. Among tens of thousands of distinct CDR3 sequences, roughly 8.5% were seen once, and the ten largest hold about 30%. What was sequenced was blood, either unsorted or a sorted T cell fraction (not recorded which). Receptors were obtained from a male donor with ankylosing spondylitis.

This clonotype was found many times. The rearrangement joins TRBV24-1 to TRBJ1-1; D call uncertain. CDR1 is KGHDR and CDR2 is SFDVKD in the germline V gene. The V gene lost 0 bases and the J gene lost 0 bases, with 1 base spanning the gap. The CDR3 spans 13 residues. The CDR3 reads CATSDLLNTEAFF. CDR3 in DNA: TGTGCCACCAGTGATTTGCTGAACACTGAAGCTTTCTTT.

Ten or more counts support this clonotype. The genes are TRBV20-1 and TRBJ1-5; D possibly corresponds to TRBD1 (5 bases). CDR3 length: 16 amino acids. The V end was cut by 3 bases, the J end by 4 bases, with 19 bases between. The germline V gene has CDR1 DFQATT and CDR2 SNEGSKA (reference sequence). The CDR3 DNA sequence: TGCAGTGCTAGGACCCCCTCGGGGGAGACGAATCAGCCCCAGCATTTT. Translated: CSARTPSGETNQPQHF.

The V call is TRBV9, the J call TRBJ2-4; D uncertain. Germline V gives CDR1 SGDLS, CDR2 YYNGEE. V was cut by 4 bases and J by 0 bases, with 8 bases left in between. This CDR3 contains 14 residues. CDR3 amino acids: CASSTSLAKNIQYF. The CDR3 DNA reads as TGTGCCAGCAGCACCTCCCTAGCCAAAAACATTCAGTACTTC.

Many counts were recorded for this clonotype. The chain couples TRBV27 to TRBJ2-1, with 7 bases identical to TRBD2. The CDR3 sequence is 14 residues long. J lost 4 bases, V lost 7 bases, and 7 bases had no gene match. Germline V gene data show CDR1 as MNHEY and CDR2 as SMNVEV (reference sequence). The CDR3 spells CASIPSGSYNEQFF. In DNA form, the CDR3 reads TGTGCCAGCATCCCTAGCGGATCTTACAATGAGCAGTTCTTC.

The J gene is TRBJ1-1, the V gene TRBV10-3; D is unclear. V lost 7 bases, J lost 1 base, and 10 bases lay in between. Germline values: CDR1 ENHRY, CDR2 SYGVKD. The CDR3 loop spans 13 amino acids. Here the CDR3 DNA reads TGTGCCATCATCCCGGACCAGAACACTGAAGCTTTCTTT. This encodes CAIIPDQNTEAFF.

The sample holds many counts of this clonotype. The chain has TRBV10-3 and TRBJ2-7, with 16 bases identical to TRBD2. V was pared by 2 bases and J by 2 bases, with 6 bases of the junction left unmatched. Germline V CDR1 and CDR2: ENHRY, SYGVKD. The CDR3 extends over 18 amino acids. The DNA of the CDR3 is TGTGCCATCAGTGAGGAATTGGGACTAGCGGGAGGGCCCTACGAGCAGTACTTC. Its protein product is CAISEELGLAGGPYEQYF.

This clonotype was seen only a few times. This chain connects TRBV13 to TRBJ1-2; D is perhaps TRBD1 (6 bases). The germline gives CDR1 PRHDT, CDR2 FYEKMQ (reference sequence). CDR3 size: 13 residues. Trimming cost V 2 bases and J 8 bases, with 12 bases left between them. CDR3 DNA: TGTGCCAGCAGCTTACAGGGGAAGGGGGGCTACACCTTC. Translating it yields CASSLQGKGGYTF.

The chain carries TRBV5-4 and TRBJ1-1; D is unresolved. The CDR3 extends over 15 amino acids. Germline V CDR1 and CDR2: SGHNT, YYREEE (reference sequence). The V end lost 2 bases, the J end lost 6 bases, and 17 bases lay between the germline ends. The CDR3, as DNA: TGTGCCAGCAGCTTTAATGGGATTAGTACGGCTGAAGCTTTCTTT. Protein product: CASSFNGISTAEAFF.

The chain has TRBV11-1 and TRBJ2-6; 7 positions match TRBD1. V was pared by 5 bases and J by 2 bases, with 12 bases of the junction left unmatched. CDR1 is SGHAT, CDR2 FQDESV, per germline (reference sequence). The CDR3 has 18 amino acids. The CDR3 loop is CASSHPPTGFPGANVLTF. Written as DNA, the CDR3 is TGTGCCAGCAGCCATCCCCCGACAGGGTTTCCTGGGGCCAACGTCCTGACTTTC.

At least ten counts were recorded for this clonotype. The rearrangement joins TRBV11-2 to TRBJ2-7; possible D gene TRBD1, 5 bases. The CDR3 is made up of 13 amino acids. Per germline, CDR1 SGHAT and CDR2 FQNNGV. Trimming pared 2 bases from V and 6 bases from J, leaving 11 bases between. CDR3 bases: TGTGCCAGCAGCTTACAGGGCACGGGCGAGCAGTACTTC. Translated: CASSLQGTGEQYF. Full variable domain (missing parts from reference TRBV11-2 and TRBJ2-7): EAGVAQSPRYKIIEKRQSVAFWCNPISGHATLYWYQQILGQGPKLLIQFQNNGVVDDSQLPKDRFSAERLKGVDSTLKIQPAKLEDSAVYLCASSLQGTGEQYFGPGTRLTVT.

J is TRBJ2-3 and V is TRBV27; no clear D gene. CDR3 length: 12 residues. CDR1 is MNHEY and CDR2 is SMNVEV in the germline V gene (reference sequence). Trimming removed 6 bases at V and 6 bases at J, with 10 bases between. The CDR3 reads CASRGYTDTQYF. CDR3 DNA sequence: TGTGCCAGCAGGGGATACACCGATACGCAGTATTTT.

This clonotype has a handful of counts. V and J are TRBV27 and TRBJ2-5; the D call may be TRBD1 or TRBD2 (5 bases each). V lost 2 bases to trimming and J lost 5 bases, with 18 bases between them. Per the germline V gene, CDR1 is MNHEY and CDR2 is SMNVEV (reference sequence). This CDR3 comprises 16 residues. CDR3 protein: CASSLGRGVLGETQYF. CDR3 nucleotide sequence: TGTGCCAGCAGTTTAGGTCGAGGGGTTTTGGGTGAGACCCAGTACTTC.

The rearrangement uses TRBV6-5 and TRBJ1-2; 8 bases map to TRBD1. Germline V gives CDR1 MNHEY, CDR2 SVGAGI. CDR3 size: 15 residues. Trimming cost V 1 base and J 4 bases; bases outside gene matches: 5. The CDR3 DNA reads as TGTGCCAGCAGTTACTTCGAAACAGGGGGCTATGGCTACACCTTC. It translates to CASSYFETGGYGYTF.

The rearrangement uses TRBV20-1 and TRBJ2-5; a possible D gene is TRBD2 (6 bases). Trimming left V 1 base short and J 5 bases short, with 14 bases between. The CDR3 length is 14 residues. Germline V gene data show CDR1 as DFQATT and CDR2 as SNEGSKA (reference sequence). DNA for the CDR3: TGCAGTGCTAGAGGACTAGAGTCTGAGGAGACCCAGTACTTC. It yields the protein CSARGLESEETQYF.

The V call is TRBV24-1, the J call TRBJ2-2, with D possibly being TRBD1 (5 bases). CDR3 length: 13 amino acids. The germline CDR1 and CDR2 sequences are KGHDR and SFDVKD. Trimming pared 9 bases from V and 5 bases from J, leaving 12 bases between. CDR3 loop: CATAGAGTGELFF. CDR3 sequence (DNA): TGTGCCACCGCTGGGGCAGGTACCGGGGAGCTGTTTTTT.

Only a few counts were recorded for this clonotype. CDR3 sequence: CASSSTGTGANVLTF. The CDR3, as DNA: TGTGCCAGCAGTTCCACAGGGACCGGGGCCAACGTCCTGACTTTC. The chain joins TRBV27 to TRBJ2-6, with a tentative D call TRBD1 (6 bases). This CDR3 has 15 residues. The V gene lost 4 bases and the J gene lost 4 bases, with 11 bases spanning the gap. CDR1 MNHEY and CDR2 SMNVEV come from the germline V gene (reference sequence).

A few counts support this clonotype. This chain uses TRBV6-1 with TRBJ2-3; 10 positions match TRBD1. Germline values: CDR1 MNHNS, CDR2 SASEGT. The junction had 7 bases not matched to a gene; V was cut back by 6 bases and J by 4 bases. CDR3 length: 15 residues. CDR3 DNA sequence: TGTGCCAGCAGGAAGACAGGGGGCCTCGCAGATACGCAGTATTTT. Its translation is CASRKTGGLADTQYF.